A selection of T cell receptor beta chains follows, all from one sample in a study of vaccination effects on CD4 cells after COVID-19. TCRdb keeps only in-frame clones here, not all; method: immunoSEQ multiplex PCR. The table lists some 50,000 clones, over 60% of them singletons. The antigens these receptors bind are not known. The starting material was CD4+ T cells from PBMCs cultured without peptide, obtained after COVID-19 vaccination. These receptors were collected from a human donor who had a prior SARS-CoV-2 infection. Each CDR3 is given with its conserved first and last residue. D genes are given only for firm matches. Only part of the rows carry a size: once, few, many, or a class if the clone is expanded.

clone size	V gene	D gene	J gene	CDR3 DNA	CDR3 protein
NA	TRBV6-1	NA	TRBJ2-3	TGTGCCAGCAGTGTCCAGGGACTTACTTACACAGATACGCAGTATTTT	CASSVQGLTYTDTQYF
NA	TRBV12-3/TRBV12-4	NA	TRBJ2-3	TGTGCCAGCAGTTCCTACTGGACAGATACGCAGTATTTT	CASSSYWTDTQYF
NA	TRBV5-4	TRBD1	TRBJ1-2	TGTGCCAGCAGCTCCCCCCGACAGGGCCTAAACTATGGCTACACCTTC	CASSSPRQGLNYGYTF
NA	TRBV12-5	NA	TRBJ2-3	TGTGCTAGTGGTTTGGTCTCGGTTGTGACGGGAGATACGCAGTATTTT	CASGLVSVVTGDTQYF
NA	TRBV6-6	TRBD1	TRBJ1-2	TGTGCCAGCAGACGGGACAGCCCTTCTGGCTATGGCTACACCTTC	CASRRDSPSGYGYTF
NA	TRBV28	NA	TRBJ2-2	TGTGCCAGCAGTTTAATTGGACAGATAAACACCGGGGAGCTGTTTTTT	CASSLIGQINTGELFF
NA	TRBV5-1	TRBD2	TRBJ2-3	TGCGCCAGCAGCCGGACTAGCTCTAGCACAGATACGCAGTATTTT	CASSRTSSSTDTQYF
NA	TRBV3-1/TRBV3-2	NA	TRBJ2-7	TGTGCCAGCAGCTCGCGACTAGAATCCTCCTACGAGCAGTACTTC	CASSSRLESSYEQYF
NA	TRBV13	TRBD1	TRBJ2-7	TGTGCCAGCAGCTCCCAACAGGGGGCCTCAAAGGACTACGAGCAGTACTTC	CASSSQQGASKDYEQYF
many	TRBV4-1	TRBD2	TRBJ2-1	TGCGCCAGCAGCCAAGTCCCCTCACTAGCGGGGGGGCCGGGGGAGCAGTTCTTC	CASSQVPSLAGGPGEQFF
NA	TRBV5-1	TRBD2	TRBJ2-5	TGCGCCAGCAGCTTGGTGACTAGCGGGGTCGAGACCCAGTACTTC	CASSLVTSGVETQYF
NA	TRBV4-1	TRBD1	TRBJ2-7	TGCGCCAGCAGCCAACCGGGACAGGAGAGCCTACGGCAGTACTTC	CASSQPGQESLRQYF
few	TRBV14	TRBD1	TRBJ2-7	TGTGCCAGCAGCCACCGCGGGACAGGGGGCGAGCAGTACTTC	CASSHRGTGGEQYF
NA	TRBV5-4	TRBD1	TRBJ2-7	TGTGCCAGCAGCCCCTCAAGTCGGACAGGGCTTCGCTACGAGCAGTACTTC	CASSPSSRTGLRYEQYF
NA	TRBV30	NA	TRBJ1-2	TGTGCCTGGAGGTTCGGCTATGGCTACACCTTC	CAWRFGYGYTF
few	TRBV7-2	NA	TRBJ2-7	TGTGCCAGCAGCTTAGGGCCTAGCTACGAGCAGTACTTC	CASSLGPSYEQYF
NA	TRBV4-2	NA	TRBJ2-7	TGTGCCAGCAGCCAAGAGAGGTTCTACGAGCAGTACTTC	CASSQERFYEQYF
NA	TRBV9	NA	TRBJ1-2	TGTGCCAGCAGCGTAAACTATGGCTACACCTTC	CASSVNYGYTF
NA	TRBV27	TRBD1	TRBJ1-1	TGTGCCAGCAGTTTAAAGGGGACAGGGACGACTGAAGCTTTCTTT	CASSLKGTGTTEAFF